This T cell receptor (beta chain) came from a study of Graves' ophthalmopathy and Graves' hyperthyroidism. Findings and caveats of the study: Blood also contained most of the expanded thyroid clonotypes above 0.001 frequency.

New diagnoses, under 2 months' duration, and ages 18 to 65 characterized the hyperthyroidism patients. Orbital computed tomography, thyroid ultrasound, TRAb, serum thyroxine and clinical symptoms formed the basis of diagnosis. The table lists this clonotype with many counts. The antigen remains undetermined. The authors amplified TCR beta CDR3 regions, and they did so from RNA transcripts for repertoire sequencing. Second-round multiplex PCR came after first-round RT-PCR with HTBI primers. TCRdb redid the calling of the multiplex PCR reads with MiXCR, one entry per CDR3 protein. This table holds over a million distinct CDR3 sequences, less than 45% found once. The sequencing sample was made of peripheral blood or thyroid tissue (not recorded which). This sequence originates from an adult man with Graves' hyperthyroidism.

The CDR3 DNA reads TGTGCCAGCAGCTTATCGGACGGCTATGGCTACACCTTC. It specifies CASSLSDGYGYTF. V gene TRBV7-3 combines with J gene TRBJ1-2; no clear D. CDR3 length: 13 residues. Germline V gene data show CDR1 as SGHTA and CDR2 as FQGTGA. V lost 2 bases and J lost 4, with 8 bases in between.